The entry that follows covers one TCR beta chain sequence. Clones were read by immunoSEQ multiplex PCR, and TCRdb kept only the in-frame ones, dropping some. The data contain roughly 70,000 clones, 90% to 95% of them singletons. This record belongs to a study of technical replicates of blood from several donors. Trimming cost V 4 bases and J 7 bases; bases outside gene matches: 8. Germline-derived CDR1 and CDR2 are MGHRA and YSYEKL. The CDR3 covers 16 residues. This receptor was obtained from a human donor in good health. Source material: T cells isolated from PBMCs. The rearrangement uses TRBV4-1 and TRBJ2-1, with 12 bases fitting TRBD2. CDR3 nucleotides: TGCGCCAGCAGCCGTGAAACTAGCGGGAGGAGTAATGAGCAGTTCTTC. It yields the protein CASSRETSGRSNEQFF.